The entry below describes one T cell receptor beta chain. What antigen it recognizes has not been identified. Base qualities are not provided; no much larger clone lies one nucleotide away. The library was generated by the immunoSEQ multiplex PCR assay. TCRdb re-hosts the immuneACCESS table, in-frame sequences only. Its copies lack some clones; in the studies checked, an unresolved V gene accounts for under half of them, and the cause for the rest is not known. This sample is represented by 750 to 900 clones; about 89% of them were singletons. The biggest ten clones account for over 7% of the sample. These data come from a study of chemoradiotherapy in HPV16-positive cancers (dated by TCRdb to the early 2020s). Notes on the research overall: Candidate HPV-specific T-cell clones and common TCR motifs were defined by functional T-cell assays performed on cells from a couple of HPV16-positive patients. TCR repertoires from roughly 93 patients with HPV-related cancers were then used to track the candidate HPV-specific TCRs and motifs. The study set out to ask whether T-cell immunity against the HPV oncoproteins E6 and E7 changes over the course of chemoradiotherapy and whether that immunity affects survival. The study at large found these results: The functional definition of HPV-specific T cells came from only two HPV16-positive patients, and the survival association was reported for HPV16-positive patients. Expansion of candidate HPV-specific clones and E7-related TCR motifs was observed in the tumor microenvironment during treatment, whereas no such expansion was observed for non-HPV-specific T cells. Improved recurrence-free survival in HPV16-positive patients was associated with expansion of HPV-responsive T cells during chemoradiotherapy.

Repertoires were sampled multiple times during chemoradiotherapy, which allowed clonal expansion in the tumor microenvironment to be followed. The origin of this receptor is a human donor with HPV-associated anogenital cancer. The sample consisted of tumor tissue, taken from a patient who underwent chemoradiotherapy.

The CDR3 sequence is CASSAGLSNQPQHF. The DNA reads TGTGCCAGCAGCGCGGGACTGAGCAATCAGCCCCAGCATTTT. The chain is assembled from TRBV9 and TRBJ1-5; matching of 5 bases hints at TRBD1 as the D gene. V and J lose 3 bases and 1 base, and a span of 8 bases separates them. CDR1 SGDLS and CDR2 YYNGEE are derived from the germline V gene. The CDR3, from cysteine to phenylalanine, totals 14 residues. The DNA shown is the 42-base CDR3, in frame from base 1.